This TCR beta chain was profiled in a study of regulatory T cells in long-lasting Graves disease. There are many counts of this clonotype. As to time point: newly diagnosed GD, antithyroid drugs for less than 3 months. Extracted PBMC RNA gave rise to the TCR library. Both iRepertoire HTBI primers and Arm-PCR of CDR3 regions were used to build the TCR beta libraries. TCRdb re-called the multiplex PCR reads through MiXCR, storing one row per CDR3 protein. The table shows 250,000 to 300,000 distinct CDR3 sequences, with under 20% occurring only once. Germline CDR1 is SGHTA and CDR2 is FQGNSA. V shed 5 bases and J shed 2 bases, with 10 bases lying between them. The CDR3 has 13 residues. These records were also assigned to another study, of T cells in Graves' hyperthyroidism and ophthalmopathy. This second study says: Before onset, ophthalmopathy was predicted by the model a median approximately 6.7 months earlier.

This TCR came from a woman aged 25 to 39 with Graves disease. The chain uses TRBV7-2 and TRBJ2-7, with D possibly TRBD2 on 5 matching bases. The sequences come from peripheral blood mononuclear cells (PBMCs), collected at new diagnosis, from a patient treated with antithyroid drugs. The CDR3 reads CASSTGVTYEQYF. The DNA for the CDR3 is TGTGCCAGCAGCACCGGGGTGACCTACGAGCAGTACTTC.